The clone carrying this T cell receptor beta chain was seen just once. No antigen is known for it. Here immunoSEQ multiplex PCR was the method, and the copy in TCRdb shows in-frame clones only, minus some. Seen here are some 120,000 clones, 90% to 95% observed once, and the top ten hold approximately 4.5%. This specimen belongs to a study of T cell responses to AZD1222 COVID-19 vaccine. Study results and caveats: Mostly white British, mostly female donors; authors suggested clonal diversity may be underestimated. Recipients of AZD1222 seropositive at baseline numbered only 5 or 6. At 160-218 and 743-854, vaccine-associated CD4 TCRs were dominant, and they spanned spike. The study reported that nearly half of spike-specific TCRs target unmutated variant regions.

The CDR3 is 16 residues long. V was cut by 1 base and J by 3 bases, with 16 bases left in between. Germline V gives CDR1 LGHNA, CDR2 YNFKEQ. The receptor was derived from an adult in good health. The sequences come from peripheral blood, collected on day 0 of AZD1222 vaccination. The genes are TRBV4-2 and TRBJ2-7; D might be TRBD2 (7 bases). The CDR3 bases are TGTGCCAGCAGCCAAGTAGGAGGGGGGGCCAACTACGAGCAGTACTTC. This codes for CASSQVGGGANYEQYF.